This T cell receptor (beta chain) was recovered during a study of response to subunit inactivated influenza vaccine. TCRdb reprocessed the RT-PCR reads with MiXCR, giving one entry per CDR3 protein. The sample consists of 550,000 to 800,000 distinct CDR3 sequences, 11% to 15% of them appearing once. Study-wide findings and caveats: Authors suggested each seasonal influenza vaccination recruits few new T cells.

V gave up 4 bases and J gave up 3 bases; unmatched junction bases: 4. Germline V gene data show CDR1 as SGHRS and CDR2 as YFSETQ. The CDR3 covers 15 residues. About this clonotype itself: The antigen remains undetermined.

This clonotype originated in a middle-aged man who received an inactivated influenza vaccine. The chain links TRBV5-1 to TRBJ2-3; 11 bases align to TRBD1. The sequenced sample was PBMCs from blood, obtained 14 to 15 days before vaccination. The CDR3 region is CASSLDRGQTDTQYF. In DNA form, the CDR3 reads TGCGCCAGCAGCCTGGACAGGGGGCAAACAGATACGCAGTATTTT.